The source of this TCR beta chain is a study of immune heterogeneity within non-small cell lung tumors. TCR beta CDR3 was amplified by multiplex PCR, first round approximately 10 cycles, 32 V and 13 J primers. Via MiXCR, TCRdb re-called the multiplex PCR reads, giving one row per CDR3 protein. The table shows around 9,200 distinct CDR3 sequences, with roughly a third occurring only once. After removal of 6 bases from V and 5 bases from J, the junction contained 9 bases not matched to a gene. This CDR3 has 13 amino acids. From germline, CDR1 is DFQATT and CDR2 SNEGSKA (reference sequence). Genomic DNA from bulk tumor acted as the template, and roughly 0.55 ug was loaded per sample. During surgery, several far-apart biopsies were obtained from every primary tumor. Surgery that was curative in intent was performed on patients with untreated, newly diagnosed non-small cell lung cancer. This clonotype was seen ten or more times.

The source of this sequence is a man between 60 and 70 years old with non-small cell lung cancer. Sequenced material: lung tumor tissue. This chain joins TRBV20-1 and TRBJ2-7; 8 positions match TRBD2. The CDR3 DNA follows: TGCAGTGCCCAAGCAGCGGGAGTAAACGAGCAGTACTTC. Translated, it gives CSAQAAGVNEQYF.